One sample yielded the 25 T cell receptor beta chains listed below, sequenced in a study of cytomegalovirus exposure and HLA in healthy donors. Both 60 Vbeta primers and 13 Jbeta primers went into the PCR. The method was immunoSEQ multiplex PCR; TCRdb's version includes in-frame clones alone and lacks a portion of them. The sample lists 200,000 to 300,000 clones; about four fifths were seen once. The sample was PBMCs. These receptors were obtained from a woman in her thirties or forties in good health and CMV-seropositive.

This clone was counted only a few times. The rearrangement joins TRBV12-5 to TRBJ2-1, with TRBD1 matching over 9 bases. V lost 5 bases, J lost 8 bases, and 10 bases stayed unmatched. Germline V gives CDR1 LGHNT, CDR2 FRNRAP. This CDR3 is 15 amino acids long. The DNA for the CDR3 is TGTGCTAGTGGTCAGGACAGGGGCCCCTGGGATGAGCAGTTCTTC. Residues: CASGQDRGPWDEQFF.

J is TRBJ2-7 and V is TRBV5-6; 7 positions agree with TRBD2. V shed 1 base and J 2 bases; nucleotides not matched to a gene: 12. Germline V gene lookup returns CDR1 SGHDT and CDR2 YYEEEE. CDR3 length: 17 residues. CDR3 bases: TGTGCCAGCAGCTTGATTCGTGTAGCGGGCCAACCCTACGAGCAGTACTTC. Protein product: CASSLIRVAGQPYEQYF.

The J gene is TRBJ2-7, the V gene TRBV27; D unclear. This CDR3 comprises 13 residues. The ends were cut back, 3 bases at V and 0 bases at J, with 6 bases in the middle. Germline CDR1 reads MNHEY; CDR2 reads SMNVEV (reference sequence). CDR3 DNA sequence: TGTGCCAGCAGTTTCAGGAACTCCTACGAGCAGTACTTC. It specifies CASSFRNSYEQYF.

The chain has TRBV5-1 and TRBJ2-1; the match to TRBD2 covers 10 bases. Unmatched junction bases numbered 9, after V lost 6 bases and J lost 3 bases. Germline CDR1 SGHRS, CDR2 YFSETQ. CDR3 length equals 16 residues. CDR3 sequence reads: CASTAGTSALYNEQFF. The CDR3 DNA reads TGCGCCAGCACAGCGGGGACTAGCGCCCTCTACAATGAGCAGTTCTTC.

The chain couples TRBV15 to TRBJ2-2; 8 bases align to TRBD2. CDR1 LNHNV and CDR2 YYDKDF come from the germline V gene (reference sequence). The CDR3 sequence is 16 residues long. V was clipped by 3 bases and J by 1 base; unmatched bases: 4. CDR3 coding DNA: TGTGCCACCAGCAGGGACCTAGCGGGGAACACCGGGGAGCTGTTTTTT. This gives the protein CATSRDLAGNTGELFF.

The V call is TRBV6-6, the J call TRBJ2-7, with TRBD1 matching 7 bases. Germline CDR1 and CDR2: MNHNY and SVGAGI (reference sequence). The V gene end was trimmed by 7 bases and the J gene end by 0 bases; junction bases not matched to a gene: 9. The CDR3 loop spans 15 amino acids. The CDR3, as DNA: TGTGCCAGCACTTATTCCCGGGACAGCTCCTACGAGCAGTACTTC. Its protein product is CASTYSRDSSYEQYF.

The chain employs TRBV7-8 and TRBJ1-2, with TRBD1 matching 11 bases. V lost 1 base to trimming and J lost 2 bases; unmatched junction nucleotides: 9. CDR3 size: 18 residues. Germline assignment: CDR1 SGHVS and CDR2 FQNEAQ. The CDR3 sequence is CASSLGRTGGLSNYGYTF. CDR3 DNA sequence: TGTGCCAGCAGCTTAGGGAGGACAGGGGGCTTATCCAACTATGGCTACACCTTC.

This chain joins TRBV21-1 and TRBJ1-5; the table names TRBD1, a call not compared with the DNA. TRBV21-1 is an annotated pseudogene. The CDR3 is 13 residues long. The CDR3 DNA follows: TGTGCCAGCACCAACAGGGGTCAACAGCCCCAGCATTTT. Protein product: CASTNRGQQPQHF.

This chain joins TRBV9 and TRBJ1-1, with 11 positions matching TRBD1. V dropped 4 bases and J dropped 6; count of bases not matched to a gene: 14. Germline CDR1 and CDR2: SGDLS and YYNGEE. There are 17 residues in the CDR3. Written as DNA, the CDR3 is TGTGCCAGCAGCCCCCGCCCCGGGACAGGGGGGTTCGCTGAAGCTTTCTTT. It yields the protein CASSPRPGTGGFAEAFF.

The chain has TRBV9 and TRBJ2-3, with D unclear. Germline loops: CDR1 SGDLS, CDR2 YYNGEE. V lost 3 bases and J 0 bases, leaving 5 bases between the germline ends. The length of the CDR3 is 13 residues. The CDR3 nucleotides read TGTGCCAGCAGCGCCGTTAGCACAGATACGCAGTATTTT. It encodes CASSAVSTDTQYF.

The sample holds one count of this clone. This chain uses TRBV27 with TRBJ2-1; TRBD2 matches at 12 bases. CDR1 and CDR2 from the germline V gene are MNHEY and SMNVEV (reference sequence). The CDR3 spans 15 residues. V dropped 5 bases and J dropped 6; count of bases not matched to a gene: 5. In nucleotides, the CDR3 is TGTGCCAGCAGTCTGGGACTAGCGGGTCCCAATGAGCAGTTCTTC. This gives the protein CASSLGLAGPNEQFF.

The chain uses TRBV19 and TRBJ1-5, with 9 bases matching TRBD1. CDR1 and CDR2 (germline): LNHDA, SQIVND (reference sequence). V lost 3 bases to trimming and J lost 8 bases; unmatched junction nucleotides: 2. This CDR3 spans 13 amino acids. The CDR3 protein is CASSIDRGKPQHF. The CDR3 DNA follows: TGTGCCAGTAGTATTGACAGGGGGAAGCCCCAGCATTTT.

The chain couples TRBV21-1 to TRBJ2-5; the D call of TRBD1 is as the table states it, not checked on the DNA. TRBV21-1 is termed a pseudogene. The CDR3 loop spans 15 amino acids. CDR3 bases: TGTGCCAGCAGCACCCACCGGGACAGGCAAGAGACCCAGTACTTC. It yields the protein CASSTHRDRQETQYF.

The chain recombines TRBV11-2 with TRBJ2-3; 16 bases are shared with TRBD2. V shed 5 bases, J shed 2 bases, and the junction held 10 bases outside the gene matches. There are 19 residues in the CDR3. CDR1 is SGHAT, CDR2 FQNNGV, per germline. The CDR3 nucleotides read TGTGCCAGCAGCGTAACCGGGACTAGCGGGGGGGCCTTCACAGATACGCAGTATTTT. Its protein is CASSVTGTSGGAFTDTQYF. Using reference TRBV11-2 and TRBJ2-3 for the parts outside the CDR3, the full variable domain is EAGVAQSPRYKIIEKRQSVAFWCNPISGHATLYWYQQILGQGPKLLIQFQNNGVVDDSQLPKDRFSAERLKGVDSTLKIQPAKLEDSAVYLCASSVTGTSGGAFTDTQYFGPGTRLTVL.

The chain employs TRBV7-3 and TRBJ1-6; 10 nucleotides align to TRBD1. There are 15 residues in the CDR3. Germline V CDR1 and CDR2: SGHTA, FQGTGA. V gave up 0 bases and J gave up 8 bases; unmatched junction bases: 1. The CDR3 DNA follows: TGTGCCAGCAGCTTAACGGGACAGGGGTATTCACCCCTCCACTTT. Its protein is CASSLTGQGYSPLHF.

The rearrangement uses TRBV4-2 and TRBJ1-1; 8 bases line up with TRBD1. CDR1 and CDR2 from the germline V gene are LGHNA and YNFKEQ. Trimming took 5 bases from V and 5 from J; bases not matched to a gene: 7. This CDR3 has 14 amino acids. The CDR3 DNA follows: TGTGCCAGCAGCGTCAGGGGGCGCCGGACTGAAGCTTTCTTT. Protein product: CASSVRGRRTEAFF.

This chain joins TRBV11-2 and TRBJ1-2; no reliable D call. V was cut by 5 bases and J by 3 bases, with 10 bases left in between. There are 13 residues in the CDR3. The germline V gene encodes CDR1 SGHAT and CDR2 FQNNGV. CDR3: CASSLTRDYGYTF. The DNA for the CDR3 is TGTGCCAGCAGCCTGACGAGGGACTATGGCTACACCTTC.

This rearrangement joins TRBV7-9 to TRBJ2-1, with unresolved D. CDR1 and CDR2 (germline): SEHNR, FQNEAQ (reference sequence). Trimming stripped 2 bases from V and 0 bases from J, with 8 bases between. CDR3 length: 15 residues. The CDR3 DNA reads as TGTGCCAGCAGCTTAATTGATAGCTCCTACAATGAGCAGTTCTTC. Its translation: CASSLIDSSYNEQFF.

The chain is built from TRBV9 and TRBJ2-1; TRBD2 is a possible D gene (6 bases). Germline values: CDR1 SGDLS, CDR2 YYNGEE. Trimming shortened V by 5 bases and J by 1 base, and 16 bases separated the two germline ends. This CDR3 contains 16 residues. The CDR3 coding sequence is TGTGCCAGCAGTGACTTGTCCGGAGGGTCCTACAATGAGCAGTTCTTC. Its protein is CASSDLSGGSYNEQFF.

The J gene is TRBJ2-5, the V gene TRBV7-2, with 8 bases identical to TRBD1. Germline values: CDR1 SGHTA, CDR2 FQGNSA. V lost 4 bases and J lost 2; bases outside the gene matches: 3. The CDR3 consists of 14 residues. The CDR3 region is CASSSYRGQETQYF. Written as DNA, the CDR3 is TGTGCCAGCAGCTCCTACAGGGGGCAAGAGACCCAGTACTTC.

The V and J genes are TRBV9 and TRBJ2-1; 7 nucleotides line up with TRBD2. The V segment lost 3 bases and the J segment 6 bases; nucleotides outside the gene matches: 9. Germline V gene sequence: CDR1 SGDLS, CDR2 YYNGEE. The CDR3 extends over 15 amino acids. CDR3 in amino acids: CASSASSGSLNEQFF. The CDR3 DNA reads TGTGCCAGCAGCGCCTCTAGCGGCAGTCTCAATGAGCAGTTCTTC.

The chain employs TRBV30 and TRBJ1-1, with 7 bases that match TRBD1. The junction had 6 bases not matched to a gene; V was cut back by 3 bases and J by 5 bases. The CDR3 length is 13 residues. The V gene's germline CDR1 is GTSNPN and CDR2 SVGIG (reference sequence). The CDR3: CAWSQQGMTEAFF. The DNA of the CDR3 is TGTGCCTGGAGCCAACAGGGGATGACTGAAGCTTTCTTT. Based on the CDR3 plus reference TRBV30 and TRBJ1-1, the full variable domain is SQTIHQWPATLVQPVGSPLSLECTVEGTSNPNLYWYRQAAGRGLQLLFYSVGIGQISSEVPQNLSASRPQDRQFILSSKKLLLSDSGFYLCAWSQQGMTEAFFGQGTRLTVV.

V gene TRBV4-1 combines with J gene TRBJ2-2; the D gene is possibly TRBD2 (6 bases). The CDR3 is 14 residues long. Trimming took off 3 bases at V and 4 bases at J, with 9 bases between the two ends. The V gene's germline CDR1 is MGHRA and CDR2 YSYEKL. CDR3 in DNA: TGCGCCAGCAGCCATAGCGGAGTCACCGGGGAGCTGTTTTTT. Residues: CASSHSGVTGELFF.

This chain uses TRBV5-1 with TRBJ1-6; 9 nucleotides match TRBD1. CDR1 and CDR2 from the germline V gene are SGHRS and YFSETQ. This CDR3 spans 14 amino acids. The trim removed 7 bases at V and 6 bases at J, leaving 5 bases unmatched. The CDR3 region is CASSGQGGNSPLHF. The CDR3 coding sequence is TGCGCCAGCTCGGGACAGGGAGGTAATTCACCCCTCCACTTT.

This clone was recorded a few times. This sequence joins TRBV21-1 and TRBJ2-7; the table calls TRBD1, which could not be checked here. TRBV21-1 is tagged as a pseudogene. This CDR3 has 15 residues. The CDR3 protein is CASSKDEQSAYEQYF. CDR3 nucleotides: TGTGCCAGCAGCAAAGACGAACAGTCAGCCTACGAGCAGTACTTC.